The clone carrying this TCR beta chain came up a few times. Its antigen is undetermined. Trimming removed 2 bases from V and 2 bases from J, with 9 bases in between. This CDR3 comprises 14 residues. The germline CDR1 and CDR2 sequences are SEHNR and FQNEAQ (reference sequence). The record originates from a study of vaccination effects on CD4 cells after COVID-19. Subsequent to a culture period of roughly 11 days, CD4+ T cells were isolated. Participants were given two doses of BNT162b2 or mRNA-1273 vaccine. Only in-frame clones appear in the TCRdb table, and some are missing; sequencing was by immunoSEQ multiplex PCR. The table lists about 45,000 clones, 55% to 85% of them singletons.

The chain links TRBV7-9 to TRBJ1-2; the D is unclear. The receptor comes from a human donor who received a COVID-19 vaccine. This sample comprised CD4+ T cells from PBMCs cultured without peptide, obtained after COVID-19 vaccination. CDR3 nucleotide sequence: TGTGCCAGCAGCTTACTAGGGTTGAACTATGGCTACACCTTC. It encodes CASSLLGLNYGYTF.